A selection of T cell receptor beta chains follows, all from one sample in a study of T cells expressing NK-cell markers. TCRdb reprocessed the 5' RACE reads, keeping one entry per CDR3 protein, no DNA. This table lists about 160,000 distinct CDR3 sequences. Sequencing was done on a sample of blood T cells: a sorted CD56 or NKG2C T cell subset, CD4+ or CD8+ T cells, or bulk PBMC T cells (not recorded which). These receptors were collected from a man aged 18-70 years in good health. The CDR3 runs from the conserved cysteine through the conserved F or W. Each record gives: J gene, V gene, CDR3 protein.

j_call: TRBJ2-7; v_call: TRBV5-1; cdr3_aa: CASSLGSLSYEQYF
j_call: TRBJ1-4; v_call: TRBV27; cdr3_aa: CASSLNPATNEKLFF
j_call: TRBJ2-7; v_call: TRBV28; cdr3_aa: CASSLAQDREQYF
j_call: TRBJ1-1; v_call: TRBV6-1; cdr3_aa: CASSEGTGEWNTEAFF
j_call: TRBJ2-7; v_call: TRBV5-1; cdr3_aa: CASSRGGYEQYF
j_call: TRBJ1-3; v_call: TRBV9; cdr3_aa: CASSVGYAGYSGNTIYF
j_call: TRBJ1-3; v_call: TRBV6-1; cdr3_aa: CASSTGISGNTIYF
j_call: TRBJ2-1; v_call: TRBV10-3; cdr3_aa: CAIGRDYNEQFF
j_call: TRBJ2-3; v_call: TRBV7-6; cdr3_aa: CASSSPEGWADTQYF
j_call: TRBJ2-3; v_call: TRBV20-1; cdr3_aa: CSARTRPTDTQYF
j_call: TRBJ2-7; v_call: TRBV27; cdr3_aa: CASSLHREGEQYF
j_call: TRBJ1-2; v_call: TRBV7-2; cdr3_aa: CASSLAIDRERDGYTF
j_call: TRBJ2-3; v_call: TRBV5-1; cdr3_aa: CASSSGTVSTDTQYF
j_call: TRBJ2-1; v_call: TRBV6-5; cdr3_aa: CASSYYWRFENEQFF
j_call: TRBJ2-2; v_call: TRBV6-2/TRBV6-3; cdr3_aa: CASSYPPRAVNTGELFF
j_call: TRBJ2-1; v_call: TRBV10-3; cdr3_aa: CAISEGWETGEQFF
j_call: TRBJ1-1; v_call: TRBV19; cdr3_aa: CASSIALMSGINTEAFF
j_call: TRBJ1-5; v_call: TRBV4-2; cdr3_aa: CASSQDDGTVYSNQPQHF
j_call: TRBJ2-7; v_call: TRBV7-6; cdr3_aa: CASSISGTGLNEQYF
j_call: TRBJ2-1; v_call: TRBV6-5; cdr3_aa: CASSLSHAGSYNEQFF
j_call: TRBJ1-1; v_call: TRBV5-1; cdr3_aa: CASSLVGGIDTEAFF
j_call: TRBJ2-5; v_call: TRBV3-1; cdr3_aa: CASSQVGLADQETQYF
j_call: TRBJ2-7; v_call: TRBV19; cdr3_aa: CASSIDAGTAPYEQYF
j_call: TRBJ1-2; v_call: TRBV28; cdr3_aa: CASSFGNGYTF
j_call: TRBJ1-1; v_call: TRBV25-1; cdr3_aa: CASSEGDRHTEAFF
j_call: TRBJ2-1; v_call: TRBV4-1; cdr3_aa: CASSPTGGGLNEQFF
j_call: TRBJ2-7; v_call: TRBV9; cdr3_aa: CASSPPGASGGGSYEQYF
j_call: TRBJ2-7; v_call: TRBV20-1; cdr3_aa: CSATVPGQGAHEQYF